The 2 T cell receptor beta chains given below trace back to one sample, sequenced in a study of PD-1 blockade in classical Hodgkin lymphoma. Each of the patients experienced relapse following autologous stem cell transplantation, and their brentuximab vedotin exposure differed. Only in-frame clones appear in the TCRdb table, and some are missing; sequencing was by immunoSEQ multiplex PCR. The sample lists around 36,000 clones, about 89% seen once, with around 9.7% in the top ten. The input for sequencing was peripheral blood mononuclear cells (PBMCs), taken at baseline. These receptor sequences come from a human donor with classical Hodgkin lymphoma.

The rearrangement joins TRBV19 to TRBJ1-5; D possibly corresponds to TRBD1 (6 bases). Germline-derived CDR1 and CDR2 are LNHDA and SQIVND (reference sequence). The CDR3 has 16 amino acids. Trimming stripped 6 bases from V and 1 base from J, with 16 bases between. The CDR3 sequence is CASRSDSPTSNQPQHF. CDR3 nucleotide sequence: TGTGCCAGTAGATCGGACAGTCCCACGAGCAATCAGCCCCAGCATTTT. Together with reference TRBV19 and TRBJ1-5, the CDR3 gives the full variable domain: DGGITQSPKYLFRKEGQNVTLSCEQNLNHDAMYWYRQDPGQGLRLIYYSQIVNDFQKGDIAEGYSVSREKKESFPLTVTSAQKNPTAFYLCASRSDSPTSNQPQHFGDGTRLSIL.

V is TRBV10-2 and J is TRBJ2-5; tentatively, D is TRBD1 (6 bases). The CDR3 totals 13 residues. Germline CDR1 is WSHSY and CDR2 is SAAADI. The V end was cut by 8 bases, the J end by 5 bases, with 15 bases between. For the CDR3, the DNA is TGCGCCAGCTCACAGGGAAGGCTGGAGACCCAGTACTTC. Its translation: CASSQGRLETQYF.